One sample yielded the 14 T cell receptor beta chains listed below, sequenced in a study of cytomegalovirus exposure and HLA in healthy donors. The PCR used 60 Vbeta and 13 Jbeta primers. Profiling relied on immunoSEQ multiplex PCR, and the TCRdb table lists in-frame clones only, not all of them. There are 150,000 to 200,000 clones in the sample; about 83% occur only once, and roughly 6% lies in the top ten. Sequencing was done on a sample of PBMCs. The source is a woman in her thirties in good health and CMV-seropositive.

This chain connects TRBV14 to TRBJ2-7; TRBD2 aligns across 9 bases. The germline CDR1 and CDR2 sequences are SGHDN and FVKESK. V lost 4 bases, J lost 5 bases, and 6 bases stayed unmatched. CDR3 length: 14 amino acids. The CDR3 is CASSLIAGVNEQYF. In nucleotides, the CDR3 is TGTGCCAGCAGCCTGATAGCGGGAGTGAACGAGCAGTACTTC.

This clone was seen just once. This chain uses TRBV4-1 with TRBJ2-1; D is possibly TRBD1 (5 bases). The germline V gene has CDR1 MGHRA and CDR2 YSYEKL. The CDR3 contains 15 residues. Trimming cost V 0 bases and J 9 bases, with 15 bases left between them. CDR3 nucleotides: TGCGCCAGCAGCCAAGATTGGCCTGTTCAGGGTGAGCAGTTCTTC. It encodes CASSQDWPVQGEQFF.

The gene calls are TRBV15 and TRBJ2-1; D may be TRBD1 (6 bases). Germline CDR1 reads LNHNV; CDR2 reads YYDKDF (reference sequence). Trimming stripped 5 bases from V and 4 bases from J, with 9 bases between. The CDR3 length is 13 residues. The CDR3 region has the DNA TGTGCCACCAGCGACGGACAGTACAATGAGCAGTTCTTC. This encodes CATSDGQYNEQFF.

The chain employs TRBV2 and TRBJ1-4; tentative D call: TRBD1 (5 bases). The CDR3 runs 15 residues. V was clipped by 2 bases and J by 8 bases, with 15 bases between them. Per the germline V gene, CDR1 is SNHLY and CDR2 is FYNNEI. The CDR3 reads CASSESGQGGEKLFF. The CDR3 nucleotides are TGTGCCAGCAGTGAAAGTGGGCAGGGAGGAGAAAAACTGTTTTTT.

The rearrangement links TRBV6-4 to TRBJ2-3, with D possibly being TRBD1 (6 bases). CDR1 is MRHNA and CDR2 is SNTAGT in the germline V gene. V dropped 5 bases and J dropped 5 bases, with 11 bases sitting between them. This CDR3 has 13 amino acids. The CDR3 loop reads CASSHRVEDTQYF. In DNA, the CDR3 is TGTGCCAGCAGTCACAGGGTTGAAGATACGCAGTATTTT.

The chain employs TRBV7-3 and TRBJ2-3; 7 bases match TRBD2. This CDR3 has 14 residues. Germline V gene lookup returns CDR1 SGHTA and CDR2 FQGTGA. V dropped 5 bases and J dropped 8; count of bases not matched to a gene: 10. The CDR3 region is CASSLNRDYGTQYF. CDR3 nucleotides: TGTGCCAGCAGCCTAAATAGGGACTACGGTACGCAGTATTTT.

This chain joins TRBV5-1 and TRBJ1-5; no clear D. The CDR3 extends over 15 amino acids. Per the germline V gene, CDR1 is SGHRS and CDR2 is YFSETQ. The V gene lost 1 base and the J gene lost 3 bases, with 11 bases spanning the gap. DNA for the CDR3: TGCGCCAGCAGCTTGAACAGTCAGCCCAATCAGCCCCAGCATTTT. Residues: CASSLNSQPNQPQHF.

The chain uses TRBV7-2 and TRBJ1-5; D is uncertain. Germline assignment: CDR1 SGHTA and CDR2 FQGNSA. The CDR3 extends over 13 amino acids. V lost 10 bases to trimming and J lost 3 bases, with 13 bases between them. The CDR3 loop is CATGRRDNQPQHF. The CDR3 DNA follows: TGTGCCACCGGAAGGAGAGACAATCAGCCCCAGCATTTT.

The chain is built from TRBV28 and TRBJ1-4; 10 nucleotides line up with TRBD1. The germline V gene encodes CDR1 MDHEN and CDR2 SYDVKM. This CDR3 contains 14 residues. Unmatched junction bases numbered 5, after V lost 6 bases and J lost 7 bases. The CDR3 reads CASSRDRGGEKLFF. The DNA of the CDR3 is TGTGCCAGCAGCCGGGACAGGGGTGGTGAAAAACTGTTTTTT.

This chain links TRBV27 with TRBJ2-2; possibly TRBD2 for D (6 bases). The V and J ends lost 8 bases and 1 base respectively, with 14 bases between them. CDR3 length equals 15 residues. Germline CDR1 reads MNHEY; CDR2 reads SMNVEV (reference sequence). The CDR3: CASGAGTLNTGELFF. CDR3 DNA sequence: TGTGCCAGCGGAGCAGGGACTCTGAACACCGGGGAGCTGTTTTTT.

The V call is TRBV6-1, the J call TRBJ2-5; a possible D gene is TRBD1 (6 bases). The CDR3 runs to 13 residues. The germline gives CDR1 MNHNS, CDR2 SASEGT. V was clipped by 4 bases and J by 1 base, with 7 bases between them. CDR3 residues: CASSVGAQETQYF. The DNA for the CDR3 is TGTGCCAGCAGTGTGGGGGCCCAAGAGACCCAGTACTTC.

The rearrangement links TRBV7-9 to TRBJ1-1, with TRBD1 identical over 7 bases. In germline, CDR1 is SEHNR, CDR2 FQNEAQ (reference sequence). J was trimmed by 2 bases and V by 3 bases; bases with no gene match: 9. This CDR3 contains 16 residues. The DNA for the CDR3 is TGTGCCAGCAGCTTTACGTCGAGGGGGCTTAACACTGAAGCTTTCTTT. It yields the protein CASSFTSRGLNTEAFF.

The chain links TRBV6-1 to TRBJ2-1, with a possible D match to TRBD2 (6 bases). Trimming cost V 6 bases and J 10 bases, with 16 bases left between them. Per germline, CDR1 MNHNS and CDR2 SASEGT. CDR3 length equals 13 residues. The CDR3 loop reads CASRQYGGREQFF. Here the CDR3 DNA reads TGTGCCAGCAGACAATACGGAGGGCGCGAGCAGTTCTTC.

CDR3 protein: CARSPAGQGYCGYTF. The CDR3 coding sequence is TGTGCCAGAAGCCCTGCAGGACAGGGATATTGTGGCTACACCTTC. The chain couples TRBV5-3 to TRBJ1-2, with 8 positions matching TRBD1. TRBV5-3 is an ORF for which the function is uncertain. J gave up 7 bases and V 4 bases, and 12 bases lay outside the gene matches. The CDR3 length is 15 residues.